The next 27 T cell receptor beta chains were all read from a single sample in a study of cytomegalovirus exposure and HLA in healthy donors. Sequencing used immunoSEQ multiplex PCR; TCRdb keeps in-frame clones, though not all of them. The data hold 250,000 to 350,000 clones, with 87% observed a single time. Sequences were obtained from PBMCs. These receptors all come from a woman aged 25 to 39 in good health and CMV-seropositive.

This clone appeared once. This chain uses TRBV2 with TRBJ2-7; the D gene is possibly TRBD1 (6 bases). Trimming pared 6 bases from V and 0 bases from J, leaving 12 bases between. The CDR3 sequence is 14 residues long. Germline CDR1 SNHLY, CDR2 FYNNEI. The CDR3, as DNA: TGTGCCAGCAGACCTGGGACATCCTCCTACGAGCAGTACTTC. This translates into CASRPGTSSYEQYF. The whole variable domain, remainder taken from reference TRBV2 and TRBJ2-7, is EPEVTQTPSHQVTQMGQEVILRCVPISNHLYFYWYRQILGQKVEFLVSFYNNEISEKSEIFDDQFSVERPDGSNFTLKIRSTKLEDSAMYFCASRPGTSSYEQYFGPGTRLTVT.

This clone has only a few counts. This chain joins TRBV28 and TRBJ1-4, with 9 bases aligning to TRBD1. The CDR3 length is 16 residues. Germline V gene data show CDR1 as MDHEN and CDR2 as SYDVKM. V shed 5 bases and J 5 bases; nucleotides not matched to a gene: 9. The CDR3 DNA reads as TGTGCCAGCAGTGCCTTCACAGGGGGCGCAAATGAAAAACTGTTTTTT. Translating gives CASSAFTGGANEKLFF.

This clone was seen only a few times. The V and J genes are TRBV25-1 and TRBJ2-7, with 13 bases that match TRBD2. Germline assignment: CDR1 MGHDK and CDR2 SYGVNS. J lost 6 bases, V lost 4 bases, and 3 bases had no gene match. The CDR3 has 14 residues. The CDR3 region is CASSVGLAGAEQYF. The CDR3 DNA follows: TGTGCCAGCAGTGTCGGACTAGCGGGAGCCGAGCAGTACTTC.

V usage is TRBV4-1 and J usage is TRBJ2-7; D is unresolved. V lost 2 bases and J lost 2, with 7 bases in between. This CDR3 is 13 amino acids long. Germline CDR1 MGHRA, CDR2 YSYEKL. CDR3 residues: CASSQWLAYEQYF. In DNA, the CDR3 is TGCGCCAGCAGCCAATGGCTAGCCTACGAGCAGTACTTC.

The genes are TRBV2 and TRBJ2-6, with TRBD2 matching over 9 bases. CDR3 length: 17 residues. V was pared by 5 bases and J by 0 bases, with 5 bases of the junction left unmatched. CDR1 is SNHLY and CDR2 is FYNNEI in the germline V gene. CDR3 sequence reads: CASSHSGGSSGANVLTF. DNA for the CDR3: TGTGCCAGCAGTCACAGCGGGGGGAGCTCTGGGGCCAACGTCCTGACTTTC.

As DNA, the CDR3 is TGTGCCAGCAGCCCCTTGGACCTGCAAGACTCTGGAAACACCATATATTTT. Its protein product is CASSPLDLQDSGNTIYF. V gene TRBV4-2 combines with J gene TRBJ1-3; D remains unclear. Germline V lookup: CDR1 LGHNA, CDR2 YNFKEQ. CDR3 length: 17 residues. Trimming removed 4 bases from V and 0 bases from J, with 16 bases in between.

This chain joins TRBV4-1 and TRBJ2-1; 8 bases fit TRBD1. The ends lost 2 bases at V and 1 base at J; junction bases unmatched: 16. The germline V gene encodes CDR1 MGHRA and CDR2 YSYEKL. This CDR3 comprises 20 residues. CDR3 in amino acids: CASSQYQHRPGQGSYNEQFF. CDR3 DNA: TGCGCCAGCAGCCAATACCAACATCGCCCCGGACAGGGATCCTACAATGAGCAGTTCTTC.

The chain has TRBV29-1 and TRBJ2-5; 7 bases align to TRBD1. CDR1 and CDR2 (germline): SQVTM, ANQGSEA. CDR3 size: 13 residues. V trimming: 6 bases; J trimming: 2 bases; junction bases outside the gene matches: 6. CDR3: CSVVPGQQETQYF. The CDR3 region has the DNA TGCAGCGTCGTCCCGGGACAGCAAGAGACCCAGTACTTC. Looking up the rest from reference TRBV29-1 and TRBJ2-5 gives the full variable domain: SAVISQKPSRDICQRGTSLTIQCQVDSQVTMMFWYRQQPGQSLTLIATANQGSEATYESGFVIDKFPISRPNLTFSTLTVSNMSPEDSSIYLCSVVPGQQETQYFGPGTRLLVL.

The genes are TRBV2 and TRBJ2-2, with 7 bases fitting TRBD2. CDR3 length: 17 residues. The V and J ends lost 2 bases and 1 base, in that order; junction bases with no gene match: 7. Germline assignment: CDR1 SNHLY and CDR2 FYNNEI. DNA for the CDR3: TGTGCCAGCAGTGAATCGCCTAGCGGAATGAACACCGGGGAGCTGTTTTTT. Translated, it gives CASSESPSGMNTGELFF. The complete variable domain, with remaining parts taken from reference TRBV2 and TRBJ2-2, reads EPEVTQTPSHQVTQMGQEVILRCVPISNHLYFYWYRQILGQKVEFLVSFYNNEISEKSEIFDDQFSVERPDGSNFTLKIRSTKLEDSAMYFCASSESPSGMNTGELFFGEGSRLTVL.

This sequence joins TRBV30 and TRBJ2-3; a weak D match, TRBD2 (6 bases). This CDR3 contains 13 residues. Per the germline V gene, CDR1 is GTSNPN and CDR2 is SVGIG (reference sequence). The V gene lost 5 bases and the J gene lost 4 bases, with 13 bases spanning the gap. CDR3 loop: CAWGWDFPDTQYF. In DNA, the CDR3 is TGTGCCTGGGGTTGGGACTTCCCAGATACGCAGTATTTT.

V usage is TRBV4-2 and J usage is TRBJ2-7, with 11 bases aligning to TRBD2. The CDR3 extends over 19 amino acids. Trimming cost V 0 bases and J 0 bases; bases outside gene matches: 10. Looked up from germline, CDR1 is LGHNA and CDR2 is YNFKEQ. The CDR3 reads CASSQDVLAGVLSSYEQYF. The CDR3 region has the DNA TGTGCCAGCAGCCAAGATGTACTAGCGGGAGTGCTGAGCTCCTACGAGCAGTACTTC.

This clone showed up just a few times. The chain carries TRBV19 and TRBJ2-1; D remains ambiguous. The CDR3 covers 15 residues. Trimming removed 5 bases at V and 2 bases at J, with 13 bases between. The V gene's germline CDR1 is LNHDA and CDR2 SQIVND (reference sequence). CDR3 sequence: CASSETRATYNEQFF. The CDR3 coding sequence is TGTGCCAGTAGTGAAACTCGAGCAACCTACAATGAGCAGTTCTTC.

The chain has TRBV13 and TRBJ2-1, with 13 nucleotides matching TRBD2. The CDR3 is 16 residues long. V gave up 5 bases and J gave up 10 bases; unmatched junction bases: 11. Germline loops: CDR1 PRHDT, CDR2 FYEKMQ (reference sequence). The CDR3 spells CASSPGLAGQLLEQFF. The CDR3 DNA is TGTGCCAGCAGCCCGGGACTAGCGGGACAACTTTTAGAGCAGTTCTTC.

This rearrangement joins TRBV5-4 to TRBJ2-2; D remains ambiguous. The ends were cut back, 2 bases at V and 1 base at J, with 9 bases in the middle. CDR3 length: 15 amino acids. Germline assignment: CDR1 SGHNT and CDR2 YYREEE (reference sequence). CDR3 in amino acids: CASSLKTLNTGELFF. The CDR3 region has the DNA TGTGCCAGCAGCTTAAAGACTCTGAACACCGGGGAGCTGTTTTTT.

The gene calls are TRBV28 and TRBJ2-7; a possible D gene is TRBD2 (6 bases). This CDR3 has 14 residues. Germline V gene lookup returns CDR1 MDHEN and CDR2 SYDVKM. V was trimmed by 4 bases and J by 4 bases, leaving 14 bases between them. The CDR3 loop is CASSSTEGRYEQYF. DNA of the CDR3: TGTGCCAGCAGTTCGACGGAGGGCCGGTACGAGCAGTACTTC.

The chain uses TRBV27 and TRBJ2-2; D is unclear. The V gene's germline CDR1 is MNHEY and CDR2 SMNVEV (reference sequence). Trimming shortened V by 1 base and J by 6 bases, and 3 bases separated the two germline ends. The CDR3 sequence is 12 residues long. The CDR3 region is CASSLFPGELFF. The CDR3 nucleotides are TGTGCCAGCAGTTTATTCCCCGGGGAGCTGTTTTTT.

The CDR3 reads CAWSVGRGMNTEAFF. CDR3 DNA: TGTGCCTGGAGTGTGGGGCGGGGGATGAACACTGAAGCTTTCTTT. J is TRBJ1-1 and V is TRBV30, with a weak D call TRBD1 (5 bases). The CDR3 consists of 15 residues. V was cut by 0 bases and J by 0 bases, with 11 bases left in between. The germline gives CDR1 GTSNPN, CDR2 SVGIG (reference sequence).

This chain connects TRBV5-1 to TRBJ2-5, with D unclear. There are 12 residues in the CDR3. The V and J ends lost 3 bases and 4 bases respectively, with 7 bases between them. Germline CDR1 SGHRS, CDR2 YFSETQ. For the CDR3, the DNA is TGCGCCAGCAGCTCCGAACGAGAGACCCAGTACTTC. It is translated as CASSSERETQYF.

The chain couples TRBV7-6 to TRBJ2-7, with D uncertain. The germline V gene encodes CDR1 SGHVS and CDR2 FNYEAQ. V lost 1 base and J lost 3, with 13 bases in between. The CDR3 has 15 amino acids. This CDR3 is CASSLGPPNLYEQYF. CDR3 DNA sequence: TGTGCCAGCAGCTTAGGCCCCCCGAACCTCTACGAGCAGTACTTC.

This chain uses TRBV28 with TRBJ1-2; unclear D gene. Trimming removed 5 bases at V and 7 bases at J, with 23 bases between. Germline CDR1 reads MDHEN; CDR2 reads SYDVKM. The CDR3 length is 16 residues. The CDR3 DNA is TGTGCCAGCAGTCCTAGGGTCGGACGGGCGGCTCCTGGCTACACCTTC. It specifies CASSPRVGRAAPGYTF.

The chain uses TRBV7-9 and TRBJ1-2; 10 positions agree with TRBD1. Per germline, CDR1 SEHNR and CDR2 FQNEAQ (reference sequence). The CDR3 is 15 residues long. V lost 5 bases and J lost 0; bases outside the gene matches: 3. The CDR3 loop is CASSTGQGTNYGYTF. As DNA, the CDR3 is TGTGCCAGCAGCACGGGACAGGGGACTAACTATGGCTACACCTTC.

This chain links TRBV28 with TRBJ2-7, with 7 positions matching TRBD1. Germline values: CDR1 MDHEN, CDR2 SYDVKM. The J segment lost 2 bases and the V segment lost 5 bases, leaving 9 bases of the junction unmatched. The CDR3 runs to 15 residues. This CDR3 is CASSAPYGTAYEQYF. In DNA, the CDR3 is TGTGCCAGCAGTGCCCCATATGGGACAGCCTACGAGCAGTACTTC.

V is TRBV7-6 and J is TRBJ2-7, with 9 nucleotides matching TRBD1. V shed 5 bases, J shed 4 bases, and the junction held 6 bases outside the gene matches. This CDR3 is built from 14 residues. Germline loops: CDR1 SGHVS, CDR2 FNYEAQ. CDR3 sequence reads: CASSRGQGVYEQYF. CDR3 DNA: TGTGCCAGCAGCCGGGGACAGGGAGTGTACGAGCAGTACTTC.

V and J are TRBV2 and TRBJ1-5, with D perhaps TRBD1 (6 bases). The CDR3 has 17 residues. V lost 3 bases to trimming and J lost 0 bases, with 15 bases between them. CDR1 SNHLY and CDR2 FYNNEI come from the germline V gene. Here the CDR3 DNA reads TGTGCCAGCAGTGAGGGGGCAGGGACCCTTAGCAATCAGCCCCAGCATTTT. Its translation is CASSEGAGTLSNQPQHF.

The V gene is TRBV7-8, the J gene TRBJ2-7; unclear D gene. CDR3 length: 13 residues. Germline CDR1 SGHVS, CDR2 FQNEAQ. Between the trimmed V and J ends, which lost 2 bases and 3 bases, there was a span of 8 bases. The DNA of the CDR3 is TGTGCCAGCAGCTTAAACGGCCGCTACGAGCAGTACTTC. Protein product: CASSLNGRYEQYF.

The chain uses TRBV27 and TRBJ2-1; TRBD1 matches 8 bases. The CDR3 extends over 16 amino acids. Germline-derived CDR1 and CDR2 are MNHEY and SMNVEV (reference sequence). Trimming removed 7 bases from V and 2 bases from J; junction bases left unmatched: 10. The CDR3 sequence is CASTLHGQGPYNEQFF. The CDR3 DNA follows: TGTGCCAGCACCCTCCACGGACAGGGCCCCTACAATGAGCAGTTCTTC.

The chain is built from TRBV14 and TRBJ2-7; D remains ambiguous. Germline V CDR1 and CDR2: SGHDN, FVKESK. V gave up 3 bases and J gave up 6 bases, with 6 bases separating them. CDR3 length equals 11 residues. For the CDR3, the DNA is TGTGCCAGCAGCCATTCAGTCGAGCAGTACTTC. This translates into CASSHSVEQYF.